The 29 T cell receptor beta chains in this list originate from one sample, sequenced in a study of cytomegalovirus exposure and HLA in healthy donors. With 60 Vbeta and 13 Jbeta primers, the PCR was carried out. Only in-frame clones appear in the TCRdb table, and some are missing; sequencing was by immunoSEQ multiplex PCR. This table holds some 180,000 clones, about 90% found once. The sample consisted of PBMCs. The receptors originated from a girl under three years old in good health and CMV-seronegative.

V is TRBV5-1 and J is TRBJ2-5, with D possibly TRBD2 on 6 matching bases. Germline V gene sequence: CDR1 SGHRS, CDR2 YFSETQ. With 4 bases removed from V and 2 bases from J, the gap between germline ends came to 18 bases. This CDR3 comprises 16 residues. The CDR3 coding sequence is TGCGCCAGCAGCCGAACCAGGGACTCGCTGCAAGAGACCCAGTACTTC. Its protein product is CASSRTRDSLQETQYF.

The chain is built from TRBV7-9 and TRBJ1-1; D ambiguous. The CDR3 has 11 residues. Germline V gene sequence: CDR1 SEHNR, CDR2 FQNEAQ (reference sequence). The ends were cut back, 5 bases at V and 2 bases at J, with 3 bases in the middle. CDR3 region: CASSQNTEAFF. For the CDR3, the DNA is TGTGCCAGCAGCCAAAACACTGAAGCTTTCTTT.

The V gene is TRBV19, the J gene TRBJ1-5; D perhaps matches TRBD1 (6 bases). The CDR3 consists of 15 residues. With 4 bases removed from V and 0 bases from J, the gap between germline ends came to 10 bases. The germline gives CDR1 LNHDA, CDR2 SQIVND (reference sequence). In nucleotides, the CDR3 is TGTGCCAGTAGTACCGACAGGCCTAGCAATCAGCCCCAGCATTTT. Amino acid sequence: CASSTDRPSNQPQHF.

CDR3: CSVEAAEAFF. CDR3 nucleotides: TGCAGCGTTGAGGCTGCTGAAGCTTTCTTT. V usage is TRBV29-1 and J usage is TRBJ1-1; no clear D gene. The germline CDR1 and CDR2 sequences are SQVTM and ANQGSEA. The CDR3 totals 10 residues. V was clipped by 3 bases and J by 6 bases, with 5 bases between them.

DNA of the CDR3: TGTGCCACCAGCAGAGGCGGTCGGGTACTCTCTGGAAACACCATATATTTT. It codes for CATSRGGRVLSGNTIYF. The gene calls are TRBV15 and TRBJ1-3; unclear D gene. The CDR3 has 17 amino acids. V lost 1 base and J 0 bases, leaving 13 bases between the germline ends. Germline lookup yields CDR1 LNHNV and CDR2 YYDKDF (reference sequence).

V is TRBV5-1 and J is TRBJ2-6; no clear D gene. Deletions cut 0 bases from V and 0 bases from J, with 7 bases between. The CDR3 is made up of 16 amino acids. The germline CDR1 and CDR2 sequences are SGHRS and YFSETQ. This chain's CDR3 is CASSLVQDSGANVLTF. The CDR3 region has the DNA TGCGCCAGCAGCTTGGTCCAGGACTCTGGGGCCAACGTCCTGACTTTC. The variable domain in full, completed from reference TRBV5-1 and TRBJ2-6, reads KAGVTQTPRYLIKTRGQQVTLSCSPISGHRSVSWYQQTPGQGLQFLFEYFSETQRNKGNFPGRFSGRQFSNSRSEMNVSTLELGDSALYLCASSLVQDSGANVLTFGAGSRLTVL.

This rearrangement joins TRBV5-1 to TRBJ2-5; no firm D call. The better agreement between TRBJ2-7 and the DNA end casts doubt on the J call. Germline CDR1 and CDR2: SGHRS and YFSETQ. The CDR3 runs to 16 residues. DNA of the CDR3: TGCGCCAGCAGCCCCCTGGATACCGGGTCCACCTACGAGCAGTACTTC. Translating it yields CASSPLDTGSTYEQYF.

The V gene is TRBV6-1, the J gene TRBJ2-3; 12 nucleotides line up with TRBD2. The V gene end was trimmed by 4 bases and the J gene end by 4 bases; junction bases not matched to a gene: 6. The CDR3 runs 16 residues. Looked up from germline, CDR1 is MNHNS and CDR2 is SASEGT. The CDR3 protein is CASSVLAGGPADTQYF. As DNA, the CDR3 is TGTGCCAGCAGTGTCCTAGCGGGGGGGCCGGCAGATACGCAGTATTTT.

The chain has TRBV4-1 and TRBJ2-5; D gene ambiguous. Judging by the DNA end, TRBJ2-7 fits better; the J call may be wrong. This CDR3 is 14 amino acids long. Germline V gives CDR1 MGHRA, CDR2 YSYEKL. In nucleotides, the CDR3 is TGCGCCAGCAGCCAAGTTGACATTTCCTACGAGCAGTACTTC. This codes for CASSQVDISYEQYF.

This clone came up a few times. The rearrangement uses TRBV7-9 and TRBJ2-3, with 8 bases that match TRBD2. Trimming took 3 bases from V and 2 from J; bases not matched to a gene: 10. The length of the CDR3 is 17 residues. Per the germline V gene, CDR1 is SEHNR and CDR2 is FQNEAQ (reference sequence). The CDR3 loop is CASSFGGGLELTDTQYF. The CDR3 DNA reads TGTGCCAGCAGCTTCGGTGGGGGACTAGAGCTCACAGATACGCAGTATTTT.

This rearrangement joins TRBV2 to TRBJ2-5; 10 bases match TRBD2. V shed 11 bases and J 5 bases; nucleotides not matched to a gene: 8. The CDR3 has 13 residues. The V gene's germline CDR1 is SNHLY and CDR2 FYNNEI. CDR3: CAGIGTSDETQYF. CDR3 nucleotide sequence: TGTGCCGGGATAGGGACTAGCGATGAGACCCAGTACTTC.

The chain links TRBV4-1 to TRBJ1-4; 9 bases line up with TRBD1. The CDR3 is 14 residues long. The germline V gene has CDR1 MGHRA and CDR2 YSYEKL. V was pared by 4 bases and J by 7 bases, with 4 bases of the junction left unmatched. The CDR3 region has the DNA TGCGCCAGCAGCCCCACAGGGGGCGGTGAAAAACTGTTTTTT. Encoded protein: CASSPTGGGEKLFF.

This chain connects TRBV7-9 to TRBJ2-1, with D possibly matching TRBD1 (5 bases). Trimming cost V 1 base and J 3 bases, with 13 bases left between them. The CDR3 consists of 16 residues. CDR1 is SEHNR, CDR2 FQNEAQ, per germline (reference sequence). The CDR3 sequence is CASSLVVGAIYNEQFF. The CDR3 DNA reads TGTGCCAGCAGCTTAGTGGTAGGGGCCATCTACAATGAGCAGTTCTTC.

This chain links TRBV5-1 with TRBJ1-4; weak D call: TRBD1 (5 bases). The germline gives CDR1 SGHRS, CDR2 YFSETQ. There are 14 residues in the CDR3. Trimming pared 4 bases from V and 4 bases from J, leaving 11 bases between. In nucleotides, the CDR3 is TGCGCCAGCAGCCCGACAGAGCTTAATGAAAAACTGTTTTTT. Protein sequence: CASSPTELNEKLFF.

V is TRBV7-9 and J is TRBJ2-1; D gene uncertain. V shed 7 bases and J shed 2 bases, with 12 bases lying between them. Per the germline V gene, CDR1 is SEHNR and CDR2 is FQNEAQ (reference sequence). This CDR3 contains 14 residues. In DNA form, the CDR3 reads TGTGCCAGCACCTCCTCACTAACCTACAATGAGCAGTTCTTC. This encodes CASTSSLTYNEQFF.

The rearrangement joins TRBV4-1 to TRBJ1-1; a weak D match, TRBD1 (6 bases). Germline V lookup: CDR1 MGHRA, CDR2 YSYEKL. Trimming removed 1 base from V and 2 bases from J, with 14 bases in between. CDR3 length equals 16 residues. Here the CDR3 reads CASSQGGRGANTEAFF. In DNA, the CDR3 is TGCGCCAGCAGCCAAGGCGGCAGGGGCGCTAACACTGAAGCTTTCTTT.

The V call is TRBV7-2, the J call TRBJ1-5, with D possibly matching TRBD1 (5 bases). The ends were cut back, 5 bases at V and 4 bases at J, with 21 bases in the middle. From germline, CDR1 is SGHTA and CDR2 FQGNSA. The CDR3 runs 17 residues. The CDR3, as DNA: TGTGCCAGCAGCCTGGAGGGTCCCGCCCGGGGGAATCAGCCCCAGCATTTT. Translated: CASSLEGPARGNQPQHF.

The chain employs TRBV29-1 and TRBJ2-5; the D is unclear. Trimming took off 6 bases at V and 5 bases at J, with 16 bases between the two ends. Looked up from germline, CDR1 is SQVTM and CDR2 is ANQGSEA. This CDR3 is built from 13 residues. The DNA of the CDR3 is TGCAGCGTAGGATCCTTTTGGGCGGAGACCCAGTACTTC. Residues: CSVGSFWAETQYF.

CDR3 sequence (DNA): TGTGCCAGCTTTGGGGCGGCGGGGTCCCCCTACAATGAGCAGTTCTTC. It yields the protein CASFGAAGSPYNEQFF. V usage is TRBV27 and J usage is TRBJ2-1, with a weak D call TRBD2 (6 bases). CDR1 and CDR2 from the germline V gene are MNHEY and SMNVEV (reference sequence). V lost 8 bases, J lost 2 bases, and 19 bases lay in between. CDR3 length equals 16 residues.

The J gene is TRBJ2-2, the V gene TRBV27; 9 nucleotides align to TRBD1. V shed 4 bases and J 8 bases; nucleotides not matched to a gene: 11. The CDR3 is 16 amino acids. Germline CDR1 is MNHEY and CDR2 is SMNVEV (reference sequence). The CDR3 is CASSYYRGRFWGELFF. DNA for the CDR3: TGTGCCAGCAGTTACTACAGGGGGCGATTTTGGGGGGAGCTGTTTTTT.

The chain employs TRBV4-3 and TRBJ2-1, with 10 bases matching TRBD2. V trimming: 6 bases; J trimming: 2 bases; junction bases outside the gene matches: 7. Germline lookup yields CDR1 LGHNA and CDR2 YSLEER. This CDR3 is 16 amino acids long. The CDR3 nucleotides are TGCGCCAGCAGTCTTAGCGGGAGGTCTCCCTACAATGAGCAGTTCTTC. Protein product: CASSLSGRSPYNEQFF.

CDR3 in amino acids: CASSLGDGTDYEQYF. CDR3 nucleotides: TGTGCCAGCAGCTTGGGGGACGGGACAGACTACGAGCAGTACTTC. The gene calls are TRBV7-6 and TRBJ2-7; 7 nucleotides align to TRBD1. Trimming at V came to 3 bases and at J to 3 bases, leaving 8 bases not matched to a gene. Per the germline V gene, CDR1 is SGHVS and CDR2 is FNYEAQ. CDR3 length: 15 amino acids.

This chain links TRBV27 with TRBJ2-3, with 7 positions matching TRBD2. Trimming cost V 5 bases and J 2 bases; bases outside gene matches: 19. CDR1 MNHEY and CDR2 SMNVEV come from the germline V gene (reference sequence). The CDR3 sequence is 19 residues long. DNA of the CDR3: TGTGCCAGCAGTCCAGAGGGGCGGGACTACTCACGGAACACAGATACGCAGTATTTT. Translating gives CASSPEGRDYSRNTDTQYF.

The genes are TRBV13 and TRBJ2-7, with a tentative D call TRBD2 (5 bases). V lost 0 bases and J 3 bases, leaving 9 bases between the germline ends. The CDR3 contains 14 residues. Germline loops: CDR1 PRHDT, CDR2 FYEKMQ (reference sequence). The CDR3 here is CASSLGGGFYEQYF. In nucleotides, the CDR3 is TGTGCCAGCAGCTTAGGGGGCGGGTTCTACGAGCAGTACTTC.

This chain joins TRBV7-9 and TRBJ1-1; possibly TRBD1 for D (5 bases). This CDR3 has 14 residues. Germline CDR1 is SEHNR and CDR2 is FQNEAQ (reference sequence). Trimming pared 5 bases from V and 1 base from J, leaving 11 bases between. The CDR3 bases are TGTGCCAGCAGCGGGTCCAGGGAGAACACTGAAGCTTTCTTT. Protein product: CASSGSRENTEAFF. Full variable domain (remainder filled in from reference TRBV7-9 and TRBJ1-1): DTGVSQNPRHKITKRGQNVTFRCDPISEHNRLYWYRQTLGQGPEFLTYFQNEAQLEKSRLLSDRFSAERPKGSFSTLEIQRTEQGDSAMYLCASSGSRENTEAFFGQGTRLTVV.

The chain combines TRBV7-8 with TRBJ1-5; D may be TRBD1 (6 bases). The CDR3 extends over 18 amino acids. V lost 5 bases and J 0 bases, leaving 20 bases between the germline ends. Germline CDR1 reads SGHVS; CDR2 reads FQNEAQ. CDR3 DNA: TGTGCCAGCAGCCTGACCCCGGGACAACAGTATAGCAATCAGCCCCAGCATTTT. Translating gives CASSLTPGQQYSNQPQHF.

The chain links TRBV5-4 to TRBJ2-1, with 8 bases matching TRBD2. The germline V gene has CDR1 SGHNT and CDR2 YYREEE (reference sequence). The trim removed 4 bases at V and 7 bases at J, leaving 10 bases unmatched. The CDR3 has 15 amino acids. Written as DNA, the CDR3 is TGTGCCAGCAGCCCTCTACTAGCGGAGACGAATGAGCAGTTCTTC. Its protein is CASSPLLAETNEQFF. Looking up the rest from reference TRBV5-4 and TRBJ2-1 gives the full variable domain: ETGVTQSPTHLIKTRGQQVTLRCSSQSGHNTVSWYQQALGQGPQFIFQYYREEENGRGNFPPRFSGLQFPNYSSELNVNALELDDSALYLCASSPLLAETNEQFFGPGTRLTVL.

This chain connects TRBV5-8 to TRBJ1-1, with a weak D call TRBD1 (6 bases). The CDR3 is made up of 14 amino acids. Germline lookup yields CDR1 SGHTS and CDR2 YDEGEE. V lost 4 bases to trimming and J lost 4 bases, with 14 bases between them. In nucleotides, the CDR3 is TGTGCCAGCAGCACCGAGGGGGGGCGCACTGAAGCTTTCTTT. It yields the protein CASSTEGGRTEAFF.

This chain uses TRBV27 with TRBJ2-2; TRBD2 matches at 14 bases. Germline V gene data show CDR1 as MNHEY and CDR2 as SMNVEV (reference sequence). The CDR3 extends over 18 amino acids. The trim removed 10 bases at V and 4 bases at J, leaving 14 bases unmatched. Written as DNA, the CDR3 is TGTGCCACCAAATTTGAGACTAGCGGGGGGGCCAGCACCGGGGAGCTGTTTTTT. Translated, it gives CATKFETSGGASTGELFF.